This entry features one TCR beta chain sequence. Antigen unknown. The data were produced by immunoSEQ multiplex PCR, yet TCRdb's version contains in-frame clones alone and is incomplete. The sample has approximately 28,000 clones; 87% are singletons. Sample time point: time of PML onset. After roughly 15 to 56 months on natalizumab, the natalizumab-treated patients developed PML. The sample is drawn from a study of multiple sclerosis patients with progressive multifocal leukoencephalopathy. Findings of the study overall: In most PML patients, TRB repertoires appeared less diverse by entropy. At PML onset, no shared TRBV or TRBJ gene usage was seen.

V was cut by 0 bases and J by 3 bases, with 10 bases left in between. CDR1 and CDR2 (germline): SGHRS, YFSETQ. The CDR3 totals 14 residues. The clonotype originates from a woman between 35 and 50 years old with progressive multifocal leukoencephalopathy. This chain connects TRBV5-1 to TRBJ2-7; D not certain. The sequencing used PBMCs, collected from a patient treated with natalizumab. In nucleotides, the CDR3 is TGCGCCAGCAGCTTGGCTGGTGAAGGCTACGAGCAGTACTTC. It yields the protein CASSLAGEGYEQYF.